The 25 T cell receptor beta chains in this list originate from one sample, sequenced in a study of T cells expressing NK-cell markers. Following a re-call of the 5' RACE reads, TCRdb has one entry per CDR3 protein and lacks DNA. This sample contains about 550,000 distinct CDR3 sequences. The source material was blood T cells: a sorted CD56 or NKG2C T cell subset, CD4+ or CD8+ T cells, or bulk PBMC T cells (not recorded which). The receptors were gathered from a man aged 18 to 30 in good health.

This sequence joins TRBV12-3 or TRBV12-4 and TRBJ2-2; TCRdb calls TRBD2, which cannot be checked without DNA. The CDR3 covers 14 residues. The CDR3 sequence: CASLAGGNTGELFF.

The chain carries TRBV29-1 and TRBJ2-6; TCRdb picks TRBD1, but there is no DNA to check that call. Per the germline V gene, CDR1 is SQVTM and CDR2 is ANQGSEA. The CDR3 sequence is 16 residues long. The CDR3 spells CSVIDEGESGANVLTF.

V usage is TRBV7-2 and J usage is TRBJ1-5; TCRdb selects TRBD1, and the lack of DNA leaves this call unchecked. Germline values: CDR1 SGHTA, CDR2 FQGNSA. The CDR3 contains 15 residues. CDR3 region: CASSLTRADNQPQHF. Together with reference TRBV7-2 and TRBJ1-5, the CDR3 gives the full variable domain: GAGVSQSPSNKVTEKGKDVELRCDPISGHTALYWYRQSLGQGLEFLIYFQGNSAPDKSGLPSDRFSAERTGGSVSTLTIQRTQQEDSAVYLCASSLTRADNQPQHFGDGTRLSIL.

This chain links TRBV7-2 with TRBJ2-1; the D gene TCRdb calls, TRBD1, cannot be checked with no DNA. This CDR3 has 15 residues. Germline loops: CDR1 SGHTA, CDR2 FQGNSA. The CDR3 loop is CASRRTGTGSYEQFF.

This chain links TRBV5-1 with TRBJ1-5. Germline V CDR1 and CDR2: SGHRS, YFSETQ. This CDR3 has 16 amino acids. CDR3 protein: CASSLDPTVSNQPQHF.

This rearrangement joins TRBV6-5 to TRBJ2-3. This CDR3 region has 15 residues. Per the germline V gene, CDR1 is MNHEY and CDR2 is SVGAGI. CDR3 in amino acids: CASGPQVPSTDTQYF.

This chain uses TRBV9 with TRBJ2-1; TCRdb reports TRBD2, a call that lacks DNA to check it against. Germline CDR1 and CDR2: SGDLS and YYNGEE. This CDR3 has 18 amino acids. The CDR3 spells CASSVEVKRTSSYNEQFF.

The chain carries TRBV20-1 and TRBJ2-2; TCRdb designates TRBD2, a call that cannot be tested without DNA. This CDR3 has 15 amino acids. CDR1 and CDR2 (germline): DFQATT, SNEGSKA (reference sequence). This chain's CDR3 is CSARDTLAGPGELFF.

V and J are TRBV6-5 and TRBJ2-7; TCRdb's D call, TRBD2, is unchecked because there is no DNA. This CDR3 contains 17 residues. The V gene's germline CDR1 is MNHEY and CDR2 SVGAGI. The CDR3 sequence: CASSYSRTWLKSYEQYF.

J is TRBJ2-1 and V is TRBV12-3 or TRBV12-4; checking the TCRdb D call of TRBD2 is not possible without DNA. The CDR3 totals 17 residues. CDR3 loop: CASSLAVAGVRDNEQFF.

This chain's CDR3 is CASSAQGDAFF. The V and J genes are TRBV7-8 and TRBJ1-1; TCRdb outputs TRBD1, but without DNA this stays unchecked. The CDR3 extends over 11 amino acids. Germline V gene sequence: CDR1 SGHVS, CDR2 FQNEAQ.

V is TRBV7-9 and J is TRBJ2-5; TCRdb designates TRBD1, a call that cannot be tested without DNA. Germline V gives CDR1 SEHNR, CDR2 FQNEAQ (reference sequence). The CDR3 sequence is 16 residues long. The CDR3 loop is CASSTGTGGRQETQYF. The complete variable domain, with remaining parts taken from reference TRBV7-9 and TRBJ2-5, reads DTGVSQNPRHKITKRGQNVTFRCDPISEHNRLYWYRQTLGQGPEFLTYFQNEAQLEKSRLLSDRFSAERPKGSFSTLEIQRTEQGDSAMYLCASSTGTGGRQETQYFGPGTRLLVL.

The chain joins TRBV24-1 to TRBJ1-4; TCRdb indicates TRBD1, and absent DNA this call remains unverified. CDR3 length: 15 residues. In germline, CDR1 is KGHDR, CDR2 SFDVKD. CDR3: CATSDPTGEEEKLFF.

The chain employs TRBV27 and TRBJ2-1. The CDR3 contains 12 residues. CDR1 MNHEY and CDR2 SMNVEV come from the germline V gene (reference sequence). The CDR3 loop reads CASSPRGSEQFF.

The CDR3: CASRQRTGTGETKNIQYF. The chain uses TRBV10-3 and TRBJ2-4; lacking DNA, the TRBD1 call made by TCRdb goes unchecked. The CDR3 spans 18 residues. CDR1 is ENHRY and CDR2 is SYGVKD in the germline V gene.

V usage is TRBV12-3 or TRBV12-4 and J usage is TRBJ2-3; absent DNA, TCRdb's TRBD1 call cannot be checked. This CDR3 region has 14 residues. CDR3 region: CASSLAPAPDTQYF.

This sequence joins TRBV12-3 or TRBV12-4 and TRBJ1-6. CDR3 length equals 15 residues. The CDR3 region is CASREARTYNSPLHF.

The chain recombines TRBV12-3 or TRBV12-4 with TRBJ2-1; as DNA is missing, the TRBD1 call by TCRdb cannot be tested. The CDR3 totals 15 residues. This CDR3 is CASSGRDVNYNEQFF.

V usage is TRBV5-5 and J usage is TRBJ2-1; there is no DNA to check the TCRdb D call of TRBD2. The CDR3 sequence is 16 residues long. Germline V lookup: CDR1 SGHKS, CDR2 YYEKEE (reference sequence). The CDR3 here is CASSLDPSQSYNEQFF.

The CDR3 spells CASSELTSVNEQFF. The gene calls are TRBV2 and TRBJ2-1; TCRdb indicates TRBD2, and absent DNA this call remains unverified. Germline V gene lookup returns CDR1 SNHLY and CDR2 FYNNEI. This CDR3 contains 14 residues.

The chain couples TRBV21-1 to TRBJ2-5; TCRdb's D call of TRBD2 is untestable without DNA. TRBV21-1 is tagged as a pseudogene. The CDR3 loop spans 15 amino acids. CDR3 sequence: CASSKCRARRETQYF.

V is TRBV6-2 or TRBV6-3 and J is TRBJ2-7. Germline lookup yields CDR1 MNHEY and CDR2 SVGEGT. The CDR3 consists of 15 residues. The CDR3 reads CASSTLAGSSYEQYF.

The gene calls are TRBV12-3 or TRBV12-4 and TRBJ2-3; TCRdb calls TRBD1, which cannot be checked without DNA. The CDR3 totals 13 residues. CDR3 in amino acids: CASSFLRGDTQYF.

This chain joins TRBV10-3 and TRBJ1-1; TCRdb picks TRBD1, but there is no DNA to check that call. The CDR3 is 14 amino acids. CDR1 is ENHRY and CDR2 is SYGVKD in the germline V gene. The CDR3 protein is CAISVGSRDREAFF.

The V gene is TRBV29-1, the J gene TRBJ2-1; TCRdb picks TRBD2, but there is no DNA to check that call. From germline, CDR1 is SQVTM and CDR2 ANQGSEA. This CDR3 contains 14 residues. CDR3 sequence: CSVDWGLAFNEQFF.